This T cell receptor beta chain was profiled in a study of OX40 agonist ivuxolimab in advanced cancers. This CDR3 has 14 amino acids. V shed 2 bases and J shed 9 bases, with 12 bases lying between them. From germline, CDR1 is SGHRS and CDR2 YFSETQ. Only in-frame clones appear in the TCRdb table, and some are missing; sequencing was by immunoSEQ multiplex PCR. This table holds 70,000 to 95,000 clones, approximately 90% found once. This chain uses TRBV5-1 with TRBJ1-6; D is uncertain. The specimen comprised CD4+ or CD8+ T cells sorted from blood, sampled in a trial of the OX40 agonist ivuxolimab. The TCR was taken from an adult with an advanced solid tumor such as melanoma, head and neck, liver or kidney cancer. CDR3 DNA sequence: TGCGCCAGCAGCTTAAACGGGGAAGGTTCACCCCTCCACTTT. Amino acid sequence: CASSLNGEGSPLHF.